The 9 T cell receptor beta chains given below trace back to one sample, sequenced in a study of blood T cell repertoires in COVID-19. TCRdb's copy holds only in-frame clones and misses some; the assay was immunoSEQ multiplex PCR. In the table there are roughly 120,000 clones, 90% of which are singletons. Material: peripheral blood. The receptors shown here come from a woman aged 55 to 70 with COVID-19, enrolled during active disease.

CDR3 DNA: TGTGCCAGCAGTCTGGACTTTGCGAACACCATATATTTT. It translates to CASSLDFANTIYF. The gene calls are TRBV6-5 and TRBJ1-3; D ambiguous. The germline CDR1 and CDR2 sequences are MNHEY and SVGAGI. CDR3 length equals 13 residues. The V end was cut by 5 bases, the J end by 7 bases, with 12 bases between.

V usage is TRBV6-5 and J usage is TRBJ2-1; D call uncertain. The V end lost 6 bases, the J end lost 9 bases, and 15 bases lay between the germline ends. The CDR3 loop spans 13 amino acids. Germline assignment: CDR1 MNHEY and CDR2 SVGAGI. For the CDR3, the DNA is TGTGCCAGCAGACGACAAGGCAAGATTGAGCAGTTCTTC. Protein: CASRRQGKIEQFF.

The CDR3 sequence is CASSGLTGGLSPLHF. CDR3 nucleotide sequence: TGTGCCAGCAGCGGACTGACAGGGGGGCTTTCACCCCTCCACTTT. This sequence joins TRBV9 and TRBJ1-6, with 9 bases lining up with TRBD1. The CDR3 has 15 amino acids. CDR1 SGDLS and CDR2 YYNGEE come from the germline V gene. The V segment lost 3 bases and the J segment 9 bases; nucleotides outside the gene matches: 7.

This CDR3 is CATSPLAQGYEQYF. The CDR3 coding sequence is TGTGCCACCAGCCCACTGGCCCAGGGGTACGAGCAGTACTTC. This chain links TRBV15 with TRBJ2-7; D perhaps matches TRBD1 (6 bases). V lost 5 bases and J 4 bases, leaving 15 bases between the germline ends. This CDR3 is built from 14 residues. The germline gives CDR1 LNHNV, CDR2 YYDKDF (reference sequence).

The rearrangement joins TRBV6-6 to TRBJ1-2, with D perhaps matching TRBD1 (5 bases). Per germline, CDR1 MNHNY and CDR2 SVGAGI (reference sequence). V lost 0 bases and J lost 6, with 17 bases in between. This CDR3 has 16 residues. CDR3 sequence: CASSYSAEGTRHGYTF. CDR3 sequence (DNA): TGTGCCAGCAGTTACTCCGCAGAGGGGACTAGGCATGGCTACACCTTC.

The chain recombines TRBV5-1 with TRBJ1-4; 10 bases align to TRBD1. This CDR3 is built from 16 residues. Germline V gene sequence: CDR1 SGHRS, CDR2 YFSETQ. The ends lost 4 bases at V and 7 bases at J; junction bases unmatched: 10. CDR3 in amino acids: CASSPRSRDRGEKLFF. The DNA of the CDR3 is TGCGCCAGCAGCCCCAGGAGCCGGGACAGGGGTGAAAAACTGTTTTTT. Drawing the rest from reference TRBV5-1 and TRBJ1-4, the complete variable domain is KAGVTQTPRYLIKTRGQQVTLSCSPISGHRSVSWYQQTPGQGLQFLFEYFSETQRNKGNFPGRFSGRQFSNSRSEMNVSTLELGDSALYLCASSPRSRDRGEKLFFGSGTQLSVL.

This chain joins TRBV19 and TRBJ1-1; D gene uncertain. V shed 9 bases and J shed 3 bases, with 14 bases lying between them. The CDR3 runs 13 residues. Germline V gives CDR1 LNHDA, CDR2 SQIVND (reference sequence). The CDR3 here is CASGRRRDTEAFF. As DNA, the CDR3 is TGTGCCAGCGGGAGGAGGAGGGACACTGAAGCTTTCTTT.

Written as DNA, the CDR3 is TGTGCCACCAGCAAATGGATACAGGGAGACACTGAAGCTTTCTTT. Translation gives CATSKWIQGDTEAFF. This sequence joins TRBV15 and TRBJ1-1, with a possible D match to TRBD1 (6 bases). CDR1 is LNHNV and CDR2 is YYDKDF in the germline V gene (reference sequence). The CDR3 loop spans 15 amino acids. Deletions cut 4 bases from V and 3 bases from J, with 15 bases between.

The rearrangement uses TRBV27 and TRBJ2-7; D gene uncertain. V lost 6 bases and J 4 bases, leaving 10 bases between the germline ends. The CDR3 loop spans 12 amino acids. Germline V gene data show CDR1 as MNHEY and CDR2 as SMNVEV (reference sequence). CDR3 coding DNA: TGTGCCAGCAGCCTGAATCGGTACGAGCAGTACTTC. As protein: CASSLNRYEQYF.